This TCR beta chain was identified during a study of CD4 T cells in relation to SARS-CoV-2 and coronaviruses. The unexposed donors gave CD4+ T cells in 2011-2018, prior to COVID-19. Isolation of CD4+ T cells took place after about 9 days in culture. Repertoires were generated with immunoSEQ multiplex PCR, while TCRdb's copy carries only in-frame clones and drops some. The sample records about 29,000 clones, about 80% being singletons. V dropped 4 bases and J dropped 2 bases, with 12 bases sitting between them. The CDR3 runs 14 residues. Germline assignment: CDR1 MGHDK and CDR2 SYGVNS. In regard to this clone: What it recognizes is unknown.

The chain recombines TRBV25-1 with TRBJ2-7; D is possibly TRBD2 (5 bases). The TCR was taken from a human donor in good health. The sample consisted of CD4+ T cells from PBMCs, cultured in vitro. CDR3 DNA: TGTGCCAGCAGTGGCGTGAACGGGGCCTACGAGCAGTACTTC. Translating it yields CASSGVNGAYEQYF.